Shown below are 2 T cell receptor beta chains from a single sample sequenced in a study of T cell repertoires in cytomegalovirus infection (dated by TCRdb to the late 2010s). TCRdb lists the instrument as Illumina HiSeq 1500. The public reads were run again by TCRdb, first through fastp at Q25 and then through MiXCR, and only productive beta chains were kept. Every CDR3 protein is listed once, alongside the most common genes and DNA of its rows. For this sample the table gives a few hundred thousand distinct CDR3 sequences, of which around two fifths were detected only once. The ten most abundant clones make up about half of the sample. These receptors are not linked to any known antigen. The treatment or condition label, read with the paper, signifies: in vitro stimulation with specific CMV peptide epitopes to enrich CMV-specific T cells. Sequenced here: cultured PBMCs, sampled from culture after CMV antigen stimulation. The receptors were sampled from a human donor in good health (CMV status not recorded). Some clones in this sample may be carry-over from other donors' samples.

The chain uses TRBV5-6 and TRBJ1-2; D unclear. CDR3 length: 14 residues. V lost 6 bases and J 5 bases, leaving 17 bases between the germline ends. Germline CDR1 is SGHDT and CDR2 is YYEEEE. CDR3 DNA: TGTGCCAGCAACCACCCGCTAACGCGATATGGCTACACCTTC. This codes for CASNHPLTRYGYTF.

This clonotype was detected only a few times. The J gene is TRBJ1-2, the V gene TRBV19; D gene unclear. The CDR3 runs 14 residues. Germline V CDR1 and CDR2: LNHDA, SQIVND (reference sequence). Trimming removed 5 bases at V and 8 bases at J, with 18 bases between. The CDR3 region is CASSHRPGRMGYTF. Here the CDR3 DNA reads TGTGCCAGTAGTCACCGACCGGGCCGGATGGGCTACACCTTC.